Following are 2 T cell receptor beta chains from one sample sequenced in a study of blood T cells in healthy people across ages. The authors ran a second PCR of roughly 6 to 12 cycles using a sample-barcoded 5' primer and a J-beta primer mix. TCRdb recomputed calls from the 5' RACE reads with MiXCR, one row per CDR3 protein. The sample contains about 800,000 distinct CDR3 sequences, 58% of which appear only once. The sequenced sample consisted of blood. These receptors were taken from a man aged 25-45 years in good health.

The rearrangement uses TRBV12-5 and TRBJ2-3, with a possible D match to TRBD2 (6 bases). The CDR3 is made up of 15 amino acids. Trimming pared 7 bases from V and 4 bases from J, leaving 18 bases between. CDR1 and CDR2 from the germline V gene are LGHNT and FRNRAP. CDR3 nucleotide sequence: TGTGCTAGTGCCTTGCGAGCAGGGAGGTCAGATACGCAGTATTTT. Translated, it gives CASALRAGRSDTQYF.

V is TRBV3-1 and J is TRBJ1-5; D might be TRBD1 (6 bases). The CDR3 sequence is 15 residues long. The V end lost 8 bases, the J end lost 2 bases, and 16 bases lay between the germline ends. CDR1 and CDR2 (germline): LGHDT, YNNKEL (reference sequence). The CDR3: CASGATGKRNQPQHF. The CDR3 DNA reads as TGTGCCAGCGGCGCGACAGGAAAGCGCAATCAGCCCCAGCATTTT.